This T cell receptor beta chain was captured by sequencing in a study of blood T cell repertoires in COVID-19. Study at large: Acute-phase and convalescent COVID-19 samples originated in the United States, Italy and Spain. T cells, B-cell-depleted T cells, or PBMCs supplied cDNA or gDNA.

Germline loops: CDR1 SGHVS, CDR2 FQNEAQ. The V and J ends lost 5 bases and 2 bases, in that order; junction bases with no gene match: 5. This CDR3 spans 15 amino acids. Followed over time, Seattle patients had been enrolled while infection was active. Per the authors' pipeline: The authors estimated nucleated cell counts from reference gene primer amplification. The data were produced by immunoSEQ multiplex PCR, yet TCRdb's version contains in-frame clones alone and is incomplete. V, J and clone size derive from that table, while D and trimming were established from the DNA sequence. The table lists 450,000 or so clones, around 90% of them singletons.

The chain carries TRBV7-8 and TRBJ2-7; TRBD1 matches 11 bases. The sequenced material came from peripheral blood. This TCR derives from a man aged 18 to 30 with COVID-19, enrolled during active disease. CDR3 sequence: CASSNRDRGTYEQYF. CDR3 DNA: TGTGCCAGCAGCAACCGGGACAGGGGGACCTACGAGCAGTACTTC.